Ten or more counts support the clone carrying this T cell receptor beta chain. The germline gene is not matched at one end of the junction; a read error may be the cause. TCRdb re-derived calls from the 5' RACE reads in MiXCR, one entry per CDR3 protein. The table lists 250,000 to 350,000 distinct CDR3 sequences, roughly 21% of them singletons. These data originate in a study of T-cell memory formation after mild COVID-19. Germline V lookup: CDR1 MGHRA, CDR2 YSYEKL. The CDR3 has 12 residues. V gene TRBV4-1 combines with J gene TRBJ2-3; D is unclear. The source is a man younger than 35 who had mild COVID-19 (a few samples of this study predate the infection). Cell type and time point are not known. The material sequenced was PBMCs or a T cell subset sorted from them (not recorded which). As DNA, the CDR3 is TGTGCCAGCAGCCAAGTAGGAGATACGCAGTATTTT. It translates to CASSQVGDTQYF.